Listed here are 16 T cell receptor beta chains from one sample, sequenced in a study of identical twins (TCRdb year 2016). Library preparation employed 5' RACE. The data were produced on an Illumina HiSeq 2000. The public reads were run again by TCRdb, first through fastp at Q25 and then through MiXCR, and only productive beta chains were kept. Each entry is one CDR3 protein sequence, shown with its most common DNA and genes. Present in this sample are fewer than 500,000 distinct CDR3 sequences, around 15% of which were seen just once. Around 0.98% of the sample belongs to the ten largest clones. The data also belong to a second study, concerning yellow fever vaccine responses in identical twins.

The sample was CD4+ T cells sorted from blood. All receptors come from a woman aged 18-35 years in good health.

This clonotype was observed a handful of times. This chain uses TRBV6-1 with TRBJ2-1, with 12 bases matching TRBD1. V shed 6 bases and J 6 bases; nucleotides not matched to a gene: 6. CDR3 size: 15 residues. CDR1 and CDR2 (germline): MNHNS, SASEGT. CDR3 in amino acids: CASSRDRGPSNEQFF. The DNA of the CDR3 is TGTGCCAGCAGCAGGGACAGGGGGCCGTCCAATGAGCAGTTCTTC.

The rearrangement joins TRBV29-1 to TRBJ2-3; D is uncertain. The germline V gene has CDR1 SQVTM and CDR2 ANQGSEA. Trimming removed 8 bases from V and 0 bases from J, with 9 bases in between. CDR3 length: 12 amino acids. As DNA, the CDR3 is TGCAGCCCCCTCCCTAGCACAGATACGCAGTATTTT. This sequence encodes CSPLPSTDTQYF.

This clonotype has only a few counts. The chain recombines TRBV12-3 or TRBV12-4 with TRBJ1-3, with a possible D match to TRBD1 (5 bases). V lost 3 bases to trimming and J lost 4 bases, with 10 bases between them. The length of the CDR3 is 14 residues. CDR3 bases: TGTGCCAGCAGTTTCCGGGACTACGGAAACACCATATATTTT. Its protein product is CASSFRDYGNTIYF.

In this sample, this clonotype turned up a few times. The chain employs TRBV19 and TRBJ1-2; 8 nucleotides line up with TRBD1. CDR3 length: 16 amino acids. Germline V lookup: CDR1 LNHDA, CDR2 SQIVND (reference sequence). V was pared by 5 bases and J by 1 base, with 9 bases of the junction left unmatched. CDR3 DNA: TGTGCCAGTAGTTCCAGGGGGCGTGGAATTAACTATGGCTACACCTTC. It codes for CASSSRGRGINYGYTF.

The J gene is TRBJ2-1, the V gene TRBV7-8, with 9 bases lining up with TRBD2. Trimming removed 0 bases from V and 2 bases from J; junction bases left unmatched: 14. Germline loops: CDR1 SGHVS, CDR2 FQNEAQ. There are 20 residues in the CDR3. In DNA, the CDR3 is TGTGCCAGCAGCTTAGCGCGTGGGTCTCTAGCGGGGCGTACCTACAATGAGCAGTTCTTC. Amino acid sequence: CASSLARGSLAGRTYNEQFF.

The chain combines TRBV30 with TRBJ1-2; 11 nucleotides line up with TRBD1. The ends lost 3 bases at V and 5 bases at J; junction bases unmatched: 8. The CDR3 runs 15 residues. Germline V gene lookup returns CDR1 GTSNPN and CDR2 SVGIG (reference sequence). For the CDR3, the DNA is TGTGCCTGGAGCGGGACAGGGGGTCCTTTGTATGGCTACACCTTC. Protein product: CAWSGTGGPLYGYTF.

The J gene is TRBJ2-7, the V gene TRBV6-1; 7 nucleotides line up with TRBD1. Germline CDR1 is MNHNS and CDR2 is SASEGT. The V gene end was trimmed by 8 bases and the J gene end by 1 base; junction bases not matched to a gene: 8. This CDR3 spans 14 amino acids. This chain's CDR3 is CASSDRDGSYEQYF. CDR3 bases: TGTGCCAGCTCCGACAGGGATGGTTCCTACGAGCAGTACTTC.

There are many counts of this clonotype. The rearrangement joins TRBV12-3 or TRBV12-4 to TRBJ1-2, with D unclear. This CDR3 spans 15 amino acids. Trimming shortened V by 4 bases and J by 3 bases, and 15 bases separated the two germline ends. This CDR3 is CASSSRLEADYGYTF. In nucleotides, the CDR3 is TGTGCCAGCAGTTCCCGCCTTGAGGCGGACTATGGCTACACCTTC.

This clonotype occurred many times. The V call is TRBV7-9, the J call TRBJ2-2; unclear D gene. The V end lost 1 base, the J end lost 4 bases, and 7 bases lay between the germline ends. The CDR3 has 14 amino acids. Germline loops: CDR1 SEHNR, CDR2 FQNEAQ (reference sequence). The CDR3 region is CASSLGGFTGELFF. In nucleotides, the CDR3 is TGTGCCAGCAGCTTAGGCGGATTCACCGGGGAGCTGTTTTTT.

The sample holds a few counts of this clonotype. This sequence joins TRBV27 and TRBJ2-1, with 12 bases fitting TRBD2. The trim removed 4 bases at V and 2 bases at J, leaving 6 bases unmatched. Germline lookup yields CDR1 MNHEY and CDR2 SMNVEV (reference sequence). The CDR3 spans 17 residues. CDR3 DNA sequence: TGTGCCAGCAGTTCAATCCGACTAGCGGGAGCCTACAATGAGCAGTTCTTC. Translated: CASSSIRLAGAYNEQFF.

This rearrangement joins TRBV2 to TRBJ2-1; D is tentatively TRBD1 or TRBD2 (6 bases each). Trimming removed 2 bases at V and 1 base at J, with 12 bases between. There are 16 residues in the CDR3. Germline V gene lookup returns CDR1 SNHLY and CDR2 FYNNEI. The CDR3 region is CASSEFRGRSYNEQFF. The CDR3, as DNA: TGTGCCAGCAGTGAATTCCGGGGGCGTTCCTACAATGAGCAGTTCTTC.

The chain combines TRBV20-1 with TRBJ2-5, with TRBD2 matching 7 bases. V lost 0 bases and J lost 3; bases outside the gene matches: 10. CDR3 length: 16 amino acids. Germline-derived CDR1 and CDR2 are DFQATT and SNEGSKA (reference sequence). For the CDR3, the DNA is TGCAGTGCTAGAGATTCGGCTAGCGGTACGAAAGAGACCCAGTACTTC. Its protein is CSARDSASGTKETQYF.

This clonotype was seen a few times. The chain links TRBV20-1 to TRBJ1-4, with D possibly being TRBD1 (6 bases). The germline CDR1 and CDR2 sequences are DFQATT and SNEGSKA (reference sequence). CDR3 length: 11 amino acids. The V end lost 2 bases, the J end lost 10 bases, and 8 bases lay between the germline ends. CDR3 DNA sequence: TGCAGTGCTAGAAAAGGGGGAAAACTGTTTTTT. Encoded protein: CSARKGGKLFF.

This clonotype was seen a handful of times. J is TRBJ2-5 and V is TRBV7-2; D tentatively reads TRBD1 or TRBD2 (5 bases each). There are 17 residues in the CDR3. Germline V gives CDR1 SGHTA, CDR2 FQGNSA. V lost 0 bases and J 4 bases, leaving 18 bases between the germline ends. In nucleotides, the CDR3 is TGTGCCAGCAGCTTAGCGGTTGGTAGTATGGGGACAGAGACCCAGTACTTC. Translation gives CASSLAVGSMGTETQYF.

The rearrangement links TRBV5-1 to TRBJ2-2, with D possibly matching TRBD2 (6 bases). The germline V gene encodes CDR1 SGHRS and CDR2 YFSETQ. V gave up 3 bases and J gave up 3 bases, with 24 bases separating them. The CDR3 has 19 amino acids. CDR3 sequence: CASSSGQQSTSSHTGELFF. The CDR3 bases are TGCGCCAGCAGCTCAGGCCAACAATCCACTAGCAGTCACACCGGGGAGCTGTTTTTT.

In its sample, this clonotype was seen many times. The V and J genes are TRBV10-3 and TRBJ2-1, with no clear D. This CDR3 spans 16 amino acids. Germline V gene lookup returns CDR1 ENHRY and CDR2 SYGVKD. V lost 3 bases, J lost 6 bases, and 18 bases lay in between. The CDR3 coding sequence is TGTGCCATCAGTGACCTAACATTGATACAAGTCAATGAGCAGTTCTTC. It encodes CAISDLTLIQVNEQFF.